This T cell receptor beta chain was obtained from a study of T cell responses to AZD1222 COVID-19 vaccine. A remark on this clone: No antigen is known for it.

The CDR3 contains 17 residues. The junction had 6 bases not matched to a gene; V was cut back by 5 bases and J by 0 bases. Germline-derived CDR1 and CDR2 are KGHDR and SFDVKD. Sequenced by immunoSEQ multiplex PCR; TCRdb stores in-frame clones only, minus some. The sample carries 140,000 to 150,000 clones, 93% recorded once. Study-level findings and limits: Among the donors, most were white British and more were female, and clonal diversity was possibly underestimated.

The TCR was taken from an adult who had recovered from COVID-19. J is TRBJ1-2 and V is TRBV24-1; 12 bases fit TRBD1. Sequences were derived from peripheral blood, sampled after recovery from COVID-19. The CDR3 DNA reads TGTGCCACCAGTGGGGGGACAGGGGGCCTTCCTAACTATGGCTACACCTTC. Translation gives CATSGGTGGLPNYGYTF.